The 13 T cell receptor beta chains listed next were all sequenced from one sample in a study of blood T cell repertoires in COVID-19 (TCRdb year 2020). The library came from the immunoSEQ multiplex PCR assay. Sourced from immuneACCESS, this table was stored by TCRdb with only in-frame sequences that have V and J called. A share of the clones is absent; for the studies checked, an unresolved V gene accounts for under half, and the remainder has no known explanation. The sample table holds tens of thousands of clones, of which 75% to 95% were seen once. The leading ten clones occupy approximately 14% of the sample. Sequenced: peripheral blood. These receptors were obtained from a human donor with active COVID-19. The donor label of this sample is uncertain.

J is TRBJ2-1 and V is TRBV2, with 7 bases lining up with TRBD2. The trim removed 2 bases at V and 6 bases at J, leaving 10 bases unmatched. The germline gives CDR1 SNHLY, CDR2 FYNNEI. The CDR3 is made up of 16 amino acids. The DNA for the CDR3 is TGTGCCAGCAGTGAACTCCCTACTAGCGACCGCAATGAGCAGTTCTTC. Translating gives CASSELPTSDRNEQFF.

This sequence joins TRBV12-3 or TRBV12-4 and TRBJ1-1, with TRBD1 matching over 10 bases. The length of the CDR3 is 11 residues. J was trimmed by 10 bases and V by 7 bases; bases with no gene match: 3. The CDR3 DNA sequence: TGTGCCAGCATTAGACAGGGGGCAGCTTTCTTT. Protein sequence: CASIRQGAAFF.

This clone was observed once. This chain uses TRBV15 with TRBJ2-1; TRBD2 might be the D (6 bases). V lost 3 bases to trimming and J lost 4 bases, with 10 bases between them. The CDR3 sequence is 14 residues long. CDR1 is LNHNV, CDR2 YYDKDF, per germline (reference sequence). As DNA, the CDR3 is TGTGCCACCAGCAGCCGCGGGGAATACAATGAGCAGTTCTTC. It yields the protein CATSSRGEYNEQFF.

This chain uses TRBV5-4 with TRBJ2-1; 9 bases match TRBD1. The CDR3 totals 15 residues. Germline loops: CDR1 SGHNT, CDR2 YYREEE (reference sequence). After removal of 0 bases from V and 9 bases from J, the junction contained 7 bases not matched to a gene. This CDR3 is CASSLGTGVVSEQFF. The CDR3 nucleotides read TGTGCCAGCAGCTTGGGGACAGGGGTTGTTAGTGAGCAGTTCTTC.

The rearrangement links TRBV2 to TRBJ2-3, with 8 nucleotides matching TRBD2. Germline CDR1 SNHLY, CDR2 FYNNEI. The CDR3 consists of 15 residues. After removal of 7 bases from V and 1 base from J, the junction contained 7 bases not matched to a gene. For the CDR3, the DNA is TGTGCCAGCACGAGGGAGACTAGCGGCACAGATACGCAGTATTTT. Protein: CASTRETSGTDTQYF.

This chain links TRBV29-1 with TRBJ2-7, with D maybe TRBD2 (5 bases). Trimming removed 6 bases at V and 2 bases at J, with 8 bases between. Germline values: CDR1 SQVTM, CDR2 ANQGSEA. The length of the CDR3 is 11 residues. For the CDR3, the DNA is TGCAGCGTCGCCGGGACCTACGAGCAGTACTTC. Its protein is CSVAGTYEQYF.

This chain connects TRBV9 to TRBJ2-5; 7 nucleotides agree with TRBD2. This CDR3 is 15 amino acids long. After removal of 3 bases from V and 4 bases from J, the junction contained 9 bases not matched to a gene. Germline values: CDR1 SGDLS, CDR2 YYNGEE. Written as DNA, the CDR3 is TGTGCCAGCAGCGCCTCGGGGGGAGGGAGAGAGACCCAGTACTTC. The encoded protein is CASSASGGGRETQYF.

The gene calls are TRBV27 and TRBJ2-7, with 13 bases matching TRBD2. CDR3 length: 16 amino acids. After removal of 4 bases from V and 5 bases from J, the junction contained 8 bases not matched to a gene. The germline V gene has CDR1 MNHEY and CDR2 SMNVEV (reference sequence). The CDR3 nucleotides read TGTGCCAGCAGTTCCCGGACTAGCGGGAGTCCCCACGAGCAGTACTTC. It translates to CASSSRTSGSPHEQYF.

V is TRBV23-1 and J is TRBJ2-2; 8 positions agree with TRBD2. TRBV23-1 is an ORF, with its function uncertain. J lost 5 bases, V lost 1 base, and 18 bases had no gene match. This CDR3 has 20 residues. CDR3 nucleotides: TGCGCCAGCAGTCAATTGGCGGAGAAGGGAGCGGGAGTAGAAACCGGGGAGCTGTTTTTT. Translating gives CASSQLAEKGAGVETGELFF.

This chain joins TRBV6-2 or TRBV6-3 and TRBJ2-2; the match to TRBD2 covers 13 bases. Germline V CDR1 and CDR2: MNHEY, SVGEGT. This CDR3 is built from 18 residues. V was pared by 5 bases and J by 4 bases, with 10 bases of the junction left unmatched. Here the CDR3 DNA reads TGTGCCAGCAGTCAGATTGGACTAGCGGGAGTCGGCACCGGGGAGCTGTTTTTT. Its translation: CASSQIGLAGVGTGELFF.

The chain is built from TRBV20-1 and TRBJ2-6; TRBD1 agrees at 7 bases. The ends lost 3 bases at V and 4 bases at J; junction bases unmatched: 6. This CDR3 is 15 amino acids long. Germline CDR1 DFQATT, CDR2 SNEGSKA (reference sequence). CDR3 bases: TGCAGTGCTAGTGACGACAGGGTCGGGGCCAACGTCCTGACTTTC. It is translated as CSASDDRVGANVLTF.

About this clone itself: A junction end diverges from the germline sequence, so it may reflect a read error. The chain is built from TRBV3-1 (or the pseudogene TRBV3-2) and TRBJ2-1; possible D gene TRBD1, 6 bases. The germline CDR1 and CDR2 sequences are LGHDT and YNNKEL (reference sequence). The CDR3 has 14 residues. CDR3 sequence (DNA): TGTGCCAGCGGCCAAGGGACAACCTACAATGAGCAGTTCTTC. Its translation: CASGQGTTYNEQFF.

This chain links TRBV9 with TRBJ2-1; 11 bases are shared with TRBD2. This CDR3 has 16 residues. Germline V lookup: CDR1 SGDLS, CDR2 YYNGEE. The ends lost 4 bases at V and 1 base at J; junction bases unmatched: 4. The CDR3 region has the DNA TGTGCCAGCAGCTTACGGACTAGCGGGTCCTACAATGAGCAGTTCTTC. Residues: CASSLRTSGSYNEQFF.